The 30 T cell receptor beta chains reported below all come from one sample, sequenced in a study of cytomegalovirus exposure and HLA in healthy donors. With 60 Vbeta and 13 Jbeta primers, the PCR was carried out. The repertoire was sequenced with immunoSEQ multiplex PCR; TCRdb's copy has only in-frame clones and lacks some. The sample records about 93,000 clones, roughly 79% being singletons. The material sequenced was PBMCs. The source of these receptors is a man aged 25 to 40 in good health and CMV-seronegative.

A note on this clone: The same CDR3 arises from other DNA sequences in this sample as well. The chain carries TRBV5-1 and TRBJ1-3; 8 nucleotides align to TRBD1. This CDR3 comprises 18 residues. CDR1 and CDR2 (germline): SGHRS, YFSETQ. V trimming: 2 bases; J trimming: 1 base; junction bases outside the gene matches: 11. The CDR3 protein is CASSLNRLTGGSGNTIYF. DNA for the CDR3: TGCGCCAGCAGCTTAAACCGATTAACAGGGGGTTCTGGAAACACCATATATTTT. Drawing the rest from reference TRBV5-1 and TRBJ1-3, the complete variable domain is KAGVTQTPRYLIKTRGQQVTLSCSPISGHRSVSWYQQTPGQGLQFLFEYFSETQRNKGNFPGRFSGRQFSNSRSEMNVSTLELGDSALYLCASSLNRLTGGSGNTIYFGEGSWLTVV.

The chain couples TRBV21-1 to TRBJ2-7; TRBD2 reflects the table's D call only, with no check against the DNA. TRBV21-1 counts as a pseudogene. CDR3 length equals 18 residues. CDR3 sequence: CASSSGTGTSGSLYEQYV. DNA for the CDR3: TGTGCCAGCAGCTCCGGGACCGGGACTAGCGGGAGTCTCTACGAGCAGTACGTC.

This clone was observed a handful of times. The chain is built from TRBV4-1 and TRBJ1-1; TRBD1 agrees at 7 bases. V shed 0 bases and J 5 bases; nucleotides not matched to a gene: 3. Germline V lookup: CDR1 MGHRA, CDR2 YSYEKL. The CDR3 runs to 14 residues. DNA of the CDR3: TGCGCCAGCAGCCAAGAGGACAGGCGAACTGAAGCTTTCTTT. Residues: CASSQEDRRTEAFF.

The rearrangement links TRBV19 to TRBJ2-3, with D perhaps TRBD1 (5 bases). Per the germline V gene, CDR1 is LNHDA and CDR2 is SQIVND (reference sequence). V lost 6 bases and J 0 bases, leaving 10 bases between the germline ends. The CDR3 is made up of 14 amino acids. For the CDR3, the DNA is TGTGCCAGTAGGGTCAGGGTTAGCACAGATACGCAGTATTTT. Protein: CASRVRVSTDTQYF.

The chain carries TRBV7-3 and TRBJ2-1, with 10 bases that match TRBD2. This CDR3 is built from 16 residues. CDR1 SGHTA and CDR2 FQGTGA come from the germline V gene. The V segment lost 0 bases and the J segment 5 bases; nucleotides outside the gene matches: 4. The CDR3 reads CASSLTSGGTHNEQFF. The DNA of the CDR3 is TGTGCCAGCAGCTTAACTAGCGGGGGGACCCACAATGAGCAGTTCTTC.

The chain carries TRBV10-3 and TRBJ2-5; D is unclear. CDR3 length: 12 amino acids. Germline V lookup: CDR1 ENHRY, CDR2 SYGVKD. V shed 2 bases and J shed 5 bases, with 6 bases lying between them. Here the CDR3 DNA reads TGTGCCATCAGTGAGCCGAGGGAGACCCAGTACTTC. Its translation: CAISEPRETQYF.

The V call is TRBV4-1, the J call TRBJ1-2, with 7 bases fitting TRBD1. Germline V gene data show CDR1 as MGHRA and CDR2 as YSYEKL. The V segment lost 4 bases and the J segment 3 bases; nucleotides outside the gene matches: 5. CDR3 length: 14 amino acids. DNA of the CDR3: TGCGCCAGCAGCCGCGCCGGGACAGACTATGGCTACACCTTC. Its protein is CASSRAGTDYGYTF.

CDR3 amino acids: CASSLGHASPRRDEQYF. The DNA for the CDR3 is TGTGCCAGCAGCTTAGGTCACGCTTCGCCTAGGCGGGACGAGCAGTACTTC. V and J are TRBV7-2 and TRBJ2-5, with a tentative D call TRBD2 (5 bases). The end of the DNA is better explained by TRBJ2-7, so the J call may be wrong. Germline V gives CDR1 SGHTA, CDR2 FQGNSA. This CDR3 has 17 residues.

The CDR3 is CASSHRRVENTEAFF. DNA for the CDR3: TGTGCCAGCTCGCACCGGAGGGTAGAGAACACTGAAGCTTTCTTT. The chain couples TRBV18 to TRBJ1-1, with D unresolved. The V end lost 6 bases, the J end lost 1 base, and 15 bases lay between the germline ends. The CDR3 has 15 residues. From germline, CDR1 is KGHSH and CDR2 LQKENI.

The table lists this clone with a few counts. This chain connects TRBV5-5 to TRBJ1-1; 12 bases map to TRBD1. This CDR3 is built from 15 residues. V shed 4 bases and J 1 base; nucleotides not matched to a gene: 2. Germline-derived CDR1 and CDR2 are SGHKS and YYEKEE (reference sequence). The DNA for the CDR3 is TGTGCCAGCAGCGGGACAGGGGGCAAGAACACTGAAGCTTTCTTT. Amino acid sequence: CASSGTGGKNTEAFF.

The CDR3, as DNA: TGCGCCAGCAGCGGGACTAGCGGAGTGGGCAATGAGCAGTTCTTC. It codes for CASSGTSGVGNEQFF. This sequence joins TRBV10-2 and TRBJ2-1; 11 positions match TRBD2. V was pared by 6 bases and J by 6 bases, with 7 bases of the junction left unmatched. The CDR3 is 15 amino acids. In germline, CDR1 is WSHSY, CDR2 SAAADI.

The gene calls are TRBV7-9 and TRBJ1-5, with D unresolved. The CDR3 has 18 amino acids. The V end was cut by 5 bases, the J end by 1 base, with 21 bases between. From germline, CDR1 is SEHNR and CDR2 FQNEAQ (reference sequence). DNA for the CDR3: TGTGCCAGCAGCGGCTTCGAAGTTGAGGGTGCGAGCAATCAGCCCCAGCATTTT. Its translation is CASSGFEVEGASNQPQHF.

This clone has just one count. This chain connects TRBV19 to TRBJ2-3; 9 nucleotides line up with TRBD1. The J segment lost 4 bases and the V segment lost 5 bases, leaving 7 bases of the junction unmatched. This CDR3 region has 15 residues. The germline gives CDR1 LNHDA, CDR2 SQIVND (reference sequence). This CDR3 is CASSPYRGLADTQYF. The CDR3 DNA reads TGTGCCAGTAGTCCGTACAGGGGGCTCGCAGATACGCAGTATTTT.

The chain uses TRBV9 and TRBJ2-3, with 11 bases identical to TRBD2. V shed 0 bases and J 4 bases; nucleotides not matched to a gene: 4. Germline CDR1 is SGDLS and CDR2 is YYNGEE. This CDR3 region has 16 residues. The CDR3 bases are TGTGCCAGCAGCGTAGAATCGGGACTAGCGGCAGATACGCAGTATTTT. It specifies CASSVESGLAADTQYF.

Only one count was recorded for this clone. This chain connects TRBV29-1 to TRBJ1-1; TRBD1 is a possible D gene (6 bases). The CDR3 totals 12 residues. V was trimmed by 8 bases and J by 1 base, leaving 11 bases between them. The germline V gene has CDR1 SQVTM and CDR2 ANQGSEA. Here the CDR3 DNA reads TGCAGCACCCGAGGGGGGAACACTGAAGCTTTCTTT. Encoded protein: CSTRGGNTEAFF.

This clone was seen only once. This chain connects TRBV5-5 to TRBJ2-3, with 7 bases that match TRBD1. V dropped 1 base and J dropped 2; count of bases not matched to a gene: 4. CDR3 size: 15 residues. The germline gives CDR1 SGHKS, CDR2 YYEKEE (reference sequence). The CDR3 loop reads CASSLIGTVTDTQYF. The CDR3 DNA is TGTGCCAGCAGCTTGATAGGGACAGTCACAGATACGCAGTATTTT.

The chain couples TRBV14 to TRBJ2-6; no definite D call. In germline, CDR1 is SGHDN, CDR2 FVKESK. This CDR3 is 15 amino acids long. The germline V and J ends were trimmed by 6 bases and 0 bases, with 9 bases remaining between them. The CDR3 sequence is CASSNTNSGANVLTF. Written as DNA, the CDR3 is TGTGCCAGCAGTAATACTAACTCTGGGGCCAACGTCCTGACTTTC.

A note on this clone: The junction differs from germline at one of its ends, possibly a read error. Other DNA sequences of this sample code for an identical CDR3. The rearrangement links TRBV25-1 to TRBJ2-3; D may be TRBD1 (6 bases). The CDR3 totals 14 residues. CDR1 MGHDK and CDR2 SYGVNS come from the germline V gene. CDR3 sequence reads: CASSDSGAIDTQYF. CDR3 bases: TGTGCCAGCAGTGATTCAGGGGCAATAGATACGCAATATTTT.

This clone appeared a few times. The CDR3 DNA is TGTGCCAGCAGCTTGGATGGCCAGATTAATGAAAAACTGTTTTTT. Amino acid sequence: CASSLDGQINEKLFF. The rearrangement joins TRBV5-6 to TRBJ1-4; no clear D gene. The ends were cut back, 0 bases at V and 4 bases at J, with 10 bases in the middle. The CDR3 contains 15 residues. Germline-derived CDR1 and CDR2 are SGHDT and YYEEEE.

The table lists this clone with a few counts. The rearrangement uses TRBV5-1 and TRBJ1-1, with unresolved D. CDR3 length: 13 amino acids. The V gene lost 1 base and the J gene lost 6 bases, with 10 bases spanning the gap. The germline V gene encodes CDR1 SGHRS and CDR2 YFSETQ. DNA of the CDR3: TGCGCCAGCAGCTTGACAGTTTTCTCTGAAGCTTTCTTT. It encodes CASSLTVFSEAFF.

The chain joins TRBV19 to TRBJ1-2; TRBD1 agrees at 7 bases. The V gene's germline CDR1 is LNHDA and CDR2 SQIVND (reference sequence). V dropped 3 bases and J dropped 6; count of bases not matched to a gene: 7. The CDR3 length is 14 residues. The DNA of the CDR3 is TGTGCCAGTAGTATCGGGACAGTTCGACATGGCTACACCTTC. It specifies CASSIGTVRHGYTF.

The V gene is TRBV6-6, the J gene TRBJ1-1; 9 nucleotides line up with TRBD1. The CDR3 has 15 amino acids. V dropped 6 bases and J dropped 3; count of bases not matched to a gene: 8. Germline CDR1 and CDR2: MNHNY and SVGAGI (reference sequence). Here the CDR3 DNA reads TGTGCCAGCAGCCGGACAGGGGATTTTCACACTGAAGCTTTCTTT. Amino acid sequence: CASSRTGDFHTEAFF.

This rearrangement joins TRBV18 to TRBJ2-7; 8 positions match TRBD1. CDR1 is KGHSH, CDR2 LQKENI, per germline. The CDR3 has 14 amino acids. Trimming at V came to 6 bases and at J to 2 bases, leaving 6 bases not matched to a gene. CDR3 bases: TGTGCCAGCTCCCACGGACAGGGTACCTACGAGCAGTACGTC. As protein: CASSHGQGTYEQYV.

V usage is TRBV5-4 and J usage is TRBJ2-5; a weak D match, TRBD2 (5 bases). This CDR3 is 14 amino acids long. Trimming removed 3 bases from V and 5 bases from J, with 14 bases in between. Per the germline V gene, CDR1 is SGHNT and CDR2 is YYREEE (reference sequence). The CDR3 is CASSSGYPGETQYF. DNA for the CDR3: TGTGCCAGCAGCTCGGGTTATCCGGGGGAGACCCAGTACTTC. Together with reference TRBV5-4 and TRBJ2-5, the CDR3 gives the full variable domain: ETGVTQSPTHLIKTRGQQVTLRCSSQSGHNTVSWYQQALGQGPQFIFQYYREEENGRGNFPPRFSGLQFPNYSSELNVNALELDDSALYLCASSSGYPGETQYFGPGTRLLVL.

A word on this clone: One junction end disagrees with the germline gene, perhaps due to a read error. The chain joins TRBV7-9 to TRBJ2-5, with a possible D match to TRBD1 (5 bases). The CDR3 runs to 17 residues. From germline, CDR1 is SEHNR and CDR2 FQNEAQ (reference sequence). In DNA form, the CDR3 reads TGTTCCAGCAGCTCAGGGATTCTCACCCCCGTAAGGGAGACCCAGTACTTC. Protein: CSSSSGILTPVRETQYF.

This chain links TRBV6-5 with TRBJ1-2, with 9 bases matching TRBD1. The CDR3 is made up of 13 amino acids. CDR1 and CDR2 from the germline V gene are MNHEY and SVGAGI. After removal of 6 bases from V and 8 bases from J, the junction contained 7 bases not matched to a gene. As DNA, the CDR3 is TGTGCCAGCAGGATGGGACAGGGTGGCGGCTACACCTTC. Translation gives CASRMGQGGGYTF.

The gene calls are TRBV5-1 and TRBJ2-2; D is unclear. The CDR3 loop spans 15 amino acids. With 1 base removed from V and 0 bases from J, the gap between germline ends came to 7 bases. Germline CDR1 reads SGHRS; CDR2 reads YFSETQ. The DNA for the CDR3 is TGCGCCAGCAGCTTGCGTACAGCGAACACCGGGGAGCTGTTTTTT. This codes for CASSLRTANTGELFF. Variable domain in full (rest from reference TRBV5-1 and TRBJ2-2): KAGVTQTPRYLIKTRGQQVTLSCSPISGHRSVSWYQQTPGQGLQFLFEYFSETQRNKGNFPGRFSGRQFSNSRSEMNVSTLELGDSALYLCASSLRTANTGELFFGEGSRLTVL.

The J gene is TRBJ1-5, the V gene TRBV2; 9 nucleotides match TRBD1. This CDR3 contains 14 residues. Germline-derived CDR1 and CDR2 are SNHLY and FYNNEI. The ends lost 3 bases at V and 5 bases at J; junction bases unmatched: 2. Written as DNA, the CDR3 is TGTGCCAGCAGTGACGACAGGGGGTATCAGCCCCAGCATTTT. Residues: CASSDDRGYQPQHF. The variable domain in full, with the rest retrieved from reference TRBV2 and TRBJ1-5, is EPEVTQTPSHQVTQMGQEVILRCVPISNHLYFYWYRQILGQKVEFLVSFYNNEISEKSEIFDDQFSVERPDGSNFTLKIRSTKLEDSAMYFCASSDDRGYQPQHFGDGTRLSIL.

Only one count was recorded for this clone. The V gene is TRBV6-4, the J gene TRBJ1-5; 11 positions match TRBD1. The V segment lost 6 bases and the J segment 5 bases; nucleotides outside the gene matches: 6. Germline CDR1 reads MRHNA; CDR2 reads SNTAGT. The CDR3 spans 15 residues. CDR3: CASRDRGQTDQPQHF. CDR3 nucleotides: TGTGCCAGCAGGGACAGGGGGCAGACGGATCAGCCCCAGCATTTT.

The chain recombines TRBV2 with TRBJ1-1; no definite D call. The ends were cut back, 7 bases at V and 5 bases at J, with 20 bases in the middle. Germline CDR1 SNHLY, CDR2 FYNNEI. The CDR3 totals 15 residues. CDR3 residues: CASNADSILRTEAFF. CDR3 nucleotide sequence: TGTGCCAGCAATGCGGACTCGATTTTAAGGACTGAAGCTTTCTTT.